The clone carrying this T cell receptor (beta chain) was found a few times. Its matching antigen is unknown. Treatment noted: approximately 10-day PBMC culture with coronavirus spike peptide pools or control peptides (ViraFEST assay). The ViraFEST method relied on peptide pools to expand antigen-specific T cells, followed by TCR sequencing. The sample originates from a study of vaccination and CD4 T cells after COVID-19. Study summary: Convalescents were six males and four females, two of them Hispanic.

With 2 bases clipped from V and 5 bases from J, the junction kept 8 bases outside the gene matches. The CDR3 has 16 amino acids. Per the germline V gene, CDR1 is MNHNS and CDR2 is SASEGT. Researchers used the Oncomine TCR Beta short-read assay to sequence DNA from cultured CD4+ T cells. TCRdb reprocessed the PCR reads via MiXCR and lists one record per CDR3 protein. Of fewer than 15,000 distinct CDR3 sequences listed, approximately 35% are singletons. The chain joins TRBV6-1 to TRBJ2-5; 10 positions match TRBD2. The receptor was derived from a human donor who had recovered from COVID-19. The sample taken for sequencing was CD4+ T cells from blood, cultured in vitro. As DNA, the CDR3 is TGTGCCAGCAGTGAACTGGCGGCTAGCGGGAGTGAGACCCAGTACTTC. This codes for CASSELAASGSETQYF.